This T cell receptor beta chain came from a study of blood T cell repertoires in COVID-19. Across the whole study: COVID-19 samples collected from the United States, Italy and Spain covered acute and convalescent phases. PBMCs, B-cell-depleted T cells, or T cells provided the cDNA or gDNA that made up the material.

Per the original data handling: Nucleated cell number was recorded as an estimate derived from reference gene primer amplification. Sequenced by immunoSEQ multiplex PCR; TCRdb stores in-frame clones only, minus some. That table furnishes V, J and clone size, whereas the DNA furnished D and trimming. The repertoire holds about 220,000 clones, just over 85% seen once, with 2.2% in the top ten. The germline V gene encodes CDR1 MNHEY and CDR2 SMNVEV (reference sequence). The CDR3 runs to 15 residues. Trimming cost V 5 bases and J 11 bases; bases outside gene matches: 18. The rearrangement uses TRBV27 and TRBJ2-7; 7 positions match TRBD1. Input material: peripheral blood. The receptor's source is a man under 40 who had recovered from COVID-19. CDR3 protein: CASSPPGTATTREYF. In nucleotides, the CDR3 is TGTGCCAGCAGTCCTCCCGGGACAGCTACTACGAGAGAGTACTTC.